Listed here are 18 T cell receptor beta chains from one sample, sequenced in a study of T cell clonality in common variable immunodeficiency. Generated by immunoSEQ multiplex PCR, the TCRdb table keeps only in-frame clones and is missing some. The sample yields tens of thousands of clones, without any singletons. The sequencing input was peripheral blood mononuclear cells. These receptors all stem from a person between 18 and 70 years old in good health.

This clone was found many times. The read stops 3 residues short of the end of the CDR3; the missing end is completed from the germline J gene. The chain has TRBV19 and TRBJ2-7, with 13 bases matching TRBD2. V gave up 4 bases and J gave up 5 bases; unmatched junction bases: 11. This CDR3 is 17 amino acids long. Germline V gene lookup returns CDR1 LNHDA and CDR2 SQIVND (reference sequence). The sequenced CDR3 bases are TGTGCCAGTAGTACCATCGGGGGGACTAGCGGGGAGGACGAG. Translated, it gives CASSTIGGTSGEDE. From start to end, the CDR3 is CASSTIGGTSGEDEQYF.

This clone was seen at least ten times. CDR3 DNA (partial): TGCGCCAGCAGCGATACTAGCGGGAGTCTCTTGTACAATGAG. It translates to CASSDTSGSLLYNE. From start to end, the CDR3 is CASSDTSGSLLYNEQFF. The rearrangement joins TRBV5-1 to TRBJ2-1, with 11 bases lining up with TRBD2. The read falls 3 residues short of the CDR3 end, and the missing part is taken from the germline J gene. CDR1 and CDR2 from the germline V gene are SGHRS and YFSETQ. J lost 4 bases, V lost 4 bases, and 10 bases had no gene match. The CDR3 spans 17 residues.

The sample holds many counts of this clone. The sequence runs out 3 residues before the end of the CDR3; the remainder is reconstructed from the germline J gene. This sequence joins TRBV30 and TRBJ1-1; D not resolved. Deletions cut 0 bases from V and 4 bases from J, with 12 bases between. Per the germline V gene, CDR1 is GTSNPN and CDR2 is SVGIG (reference sequence). CDR3 length: 14 amino acids. The CDR3 loop is CAWSVERVTTEAFF. The covered CDR3 bases are TGTGCCTGGAGTGTAGAAAGGGTAACCACTGAA.

This clone came up many times. The missing CDR3 end, 3 residues past where the read stops, is filled in from the germline J gene. The gene calls are TRBV7-8 and TRBJ2-3, with 10 bases lining up with TRBD2. This CDR3 has 15 amino acids. V shed 7 bases and J 3 bases; nucleotides not matched to a gene: 7. Germline CDR1 is SGHVS and CDR2 is FQNEAQ. The part of the CDR3 DNA that was read is TGTGCCAGCAACAGCGGGGGGGGCGCAACAGATACG. As protein: CASNSGGGATDT. The whole CDR3 sequence is CASNSGGGATDTQYF.

This clone was detected ten times or more. The CDR3 extends 3 residues past the end of the read, so its final part is completed from the germline J gene. This chain links TRBV15 with TRBJ1-2, with 7 bases matching TRBD1. The CDR3 sequence is 16 residues long. In germline, CDR1 is LNHNV, CDR2 YYDKDF (reference sequence). Here the CDR3 reads CATSRDSLDRIGGYTF. Incomplete CDR3 DNA: TGTGCCACCAGCAGAGATTCCCTGGACAGGATCGGGGGC.

This clone was recorded many times. The read falls 3 residues short of the CDR3 end, and the missing part is taken from the germline J gene. V is TRBV6-1 and J is TRBJ1-4; D gene ambiguous. V was trimmed by 7 bases and J by 7 bases, leaving 7 bases between them. The CDR3 is made up of 11 amino acids. Per germline, CDR1 MNHNS and CDR2 SASEGT. This chain's CDR3 is CASNDFEKLFF. The part of the CDR3 DNA that was read is TGTGCCAGCAATGACTTTGAAAAA.

This clone showed up just a few times. Read data end 3 residues before the CDR3 end; the end is taken from the germline J gene. The V and J genes are TRBV11-1 and TRBJ2-7, with D possibly TRBD2 on 6 matching bases. Germline values: CDR1 SGHAT, CDR2 FQDESV (reference sequence). The V end lost 2 bases, the J end lost 0 bases, and 11 bases lay between the germline ends. The CDR3 has 15 amino acids. CDR3 sequence reads: CASSLSNGGSYEQYF. The covered CDR3 bases are TGTGCCAGCAGCTTAAGTAACGGGGGCTCCTACGAG.

By share, this clone counts as medium-sized. Read coverage stops 3 residues before the CDR3 terminus; the germline J gene supplies the remainder. The rearrangement links TRBV6-1 to TRBJ1-5; 10 nucleotides agree with TRBD1. Trimming at V came to 0 bases and at J to 5 bases, leaving 4 bases not matched to a gene. This CDR3 comprises 16 residues. Germline V gene data show CDR1 as MNHNS and CDR2 as SASEGT. Incomplete CDR3 DNA: TGTGCCAGCAGTGAAGCCCCGGGACAGGGGTATCAGCCC. Its translation is CASSEAPGQGYQP. The whole CDR3 protein reads CASSEAPGQGYQPQHF.

This clone was observed many times. The observed sequence ends 3 residues before the CDR3 terminus, with the missing tail filled in from the germline J gene. The genes are TRBV5-8 and TRBJ2-2, with 7 bases matching TRBD1. Germline V gene data show CDR1 as SGHTS and CDR2 as YDEGEE. CDR3 length: 15 residues. CDR3 DNA (partial): TGTGCCAGCCGGTGGCTACACAGGGGTGGATCACCG. Amino acid sequence: CASRWLHRGGSP. The full CDR3 is CASRWLHRGGSPLFF. Together with reference TRBV5-8 and TRBJ2-2, the CDR3 gives the full variable domain: EAGVTQSPTHLIKTRGQQATLRCSPISGHTSVYWYQQALGLGLQFLLWYDEGEERNRGNFPPRFSGRQFPNYSSELNVNALELEDSALYLCASRWLHRGGSPLFFGEGSRLTVL.

This clone has a count of ten or more. The read falls 3 residues short of the CDR3 end, and the missing part is taken from the germline J gene. The chain has TRBV14 and TRBJ2-1; no reliable D call. The CDR3 sequence is 15 residues long. Looked up from germline, CDR1 is SGHDN and CDR2 is FVKESK. V was shortened by 5 bases and J by 6 bases, with 17 bases between the two germline ends. CDR3 DNA, as far as it was read: TGTGCCAGCAGCTCCCGAGCTAGAGTGGGCAATGAG. Protein sequence: CASSSRARVGNE. The whole CDR3 protein reads CASSSRARVGNEQFF.

This clone appeared many times. The sequenced fragment ends 3 residues before the CDR3 boundary, so the rest is inferred from the germline J gene. The V and J genes are TRBV19 and TRBJ1-5, with a tentative D call TRBD1 (6 bases). Between the trimmed V and J ends, which lost 8 bases and 4 bases, there was a span of 21 bases. Germline CDR1 reads LNHDA; CDR2 reads SQIVND (reference sequence). The CDR3 length is 16 residues. CDR3 bases read: TGTGCCAGTTATAATGGGGGGGGCGGGGGTAATCAGCCC. Amino acids: CASYNGGGGGNQP. The full CDR3 protein reads CASYNGGGGGNQPQHF. Drawing the rest from reference TRBV19 and TRBJ1-5, the complete variable domain is DGGITQSPKYLFRKEGQNVTLSCEQNLNHDAMYWYRQDPGQGLRLIYYSQIVNDFQKGDIAEGYSVSREKKESFPLTVTSAQKNPTAFYLCASYNGGGGGNQPQHFGDGTRLSIL.

This clone showed up many times. The missing CDR3 end, 3 residues past where the read stops, is filled in from the germline J gene. This chain connects TRBV4-1 to TRBJ2-7, with a weak D call TRBD1 (5 bases). CDR3 length: 15 residues. Trimming left V 4 bases short and J 2 bases short, with 15 bases between. Germline V gene lookup returns CDR1 MGHRA and CDR2 YSYEKL. The CDR3 spells CASSPPQGKTYEQYF. CDR3 DNA, as far as it was read: TGCGCCAGCAGCCCACCCCAGGGAAAGACCTACGAG.

This clone was seen at least ten times. Coverage ceases 3 residues before the CDR3 finishes, and the germline J gene fills in the end. This sequence joins TRBV30 and TRBJ1-5; no firm D call. Trimming left V 1 base short and J 0 bases short, with 7 bases between. CDR3 size: 14 residues. Germline CDR1 and CDR2: GTSNPN and SVGIG (reference sequence). CDR3: CAWSGGYSNQPQHF. Partial CDR3 DNA: TGTGCCTGGAGTGGCGGGTATAGCAATCAGCCC.

This clone was picked up many times. The CDR3 end is not reached by the read, which stops 3 residues before it; the germline J gene fills it in. The J gene is TRBJ2-7, the V gene TRBV19, with 8 bases aligning to TRBD1. There are 13 residues in the CDR3. Trimming at V came to 2 bases and at J to 6 bases, leaving 3 bases not matched to a gene. Germline assignment: CDR1 LNHDA and CDR2 SQIVND (reference sequence). CDR3 loop: CASSIQGAVEQYF. The sequenced part of the CDR3 DNA is TGTGCCAGTAGTATACAGGGGGCAGTCGAG.

The sample holds many counts of this clone. The read ends 3 residues shy of where the CDR3 ends; the end is completed using the germline J gene. The chain links TRBV4-1 to TRBJ2-7; 8 bases agree with TRBD1. After removal of 1 base from V and 2 bases from J, the junction contained 1 base not matched to a gene. The length of the CDR3 is 14 residues. Germline V gene sequence: CDR1 MGHRA, CDR2 YSYEKL. The DNA read from the CDR3 is TGCGCCAGCAGCCAAGGGACAGGGACCTACGAG. Amino acids: CASSQGTGTYE. The complete CDR3 protein is CASSQGTGTYEQYF.

This clone was detected ten times or more. The CDR3 extends 3 residues past the end of the read, so its final part is completed from the germline J gene. V gene TRBV5-4 combines with J gene TRBJ2-1; 11 bases match TRBD2. V shed 4 bases and J 3 bases; nucleotides not matched to a gene: 3. Per germline, CDR1 SGHNT and CDR2 YYREEE (reference sequence). The CDR3 has 15 residues. CDR3 protein: CASSSSGGVYNEQFF. The CDR3 DNA, read in part, is TGTGCCAGCAGCAGTAGCGGGGGGGTCTACAATGAG.

This clone showed up many times. From the germline J gene comes the end of the CDR3, since the read stops 3 residues before it. The chain joins TRBV5-1 to TRBJ1-3; D possibly corresponds to TRBD1 (6 bases). V was shortened by 0 bases and J by 5 bases, with 9 bases between the two germline ends. This CDR3 has 14 amino acids. Germline CDR1 and CDR2: SGHRS and YFSETQ. CDR3 DNA (partial): TGCGCCAGCAGCTTGGCCCAGGGGAGAAACACC. Protein sequence: CASSLAQGRNT. The complete CDR3 protein is CASSLAQGRNTIYF.

This clone showed up just a few times. The read comes to an end 3 residues before the CDR3 does, leaving the germline J gene to fill in the end. The rearrangement links TRBV5-5 to TRBJ2-5; D may be TRBD2 (6 bases). The V gene lost 3 bases and the J gene lost 1 base, with 13 bases spanning the gap. Looked up from germline, CDR1 is SGHKS and CDR2 is YYEKEE (reference sequence). The CDR3 contains 15 residues. The chain's CDR3 is CASSCSASVQETQYF. The CDR3 DNA, read in part, is TGTGCCAGCAGCTGCTCGGCTAGCGTCCAAGAGACC. The entire variable domain, with the rest obtained from reference TRBV5-5 and TRBJ2-5, is as follows: DAGVTQSPTHLIKTRGQQVTLRCSPISGHKSVSWYQQVLGQGPQFIFQYYEKEERGRGNFPDRFSARQFPNYSSELNVNALLLGDSALYLCASSCSASVQETQYFGPGTRLLVL.